These T cell receptor beta chains were read from a single sample in a study of cytomegalovirus exposure and HLA in healthy donors. TCRdb keeps only in-frame clones here, not all; method: immunoSEQ multiplex PCR. The sample shows 150,000 to 200,000 clones, about 83% of them seen only once. Sequencing was performed on PBMCs. Receptor source: a female donor in good health and CMV-seronegative. Each CDR3 is given with its conserved first and last residue. A D gene is named only where the DNA matches it firmly. Clone size is not always given. Where it is, it says once, few, many or a class for expanded clones.

TRBJ1-2,TRBV6-6,NA,TRBD1,CASSSGQYGGYTF,TGTGCCAGCAGTTCGGGACAGTACGGAGGCTACACCTTC
TRBJ2-5,TRBV9,NA,TRBD2,CASSPGTIQTQYF,TGTGCCAGCAGCCCAGGGACTATTCAGACCCAGTACTTC
TRBJ2-3,TRBV28,few,NA,CASSFGLGADYFTDTQYF,TGTGCCAGCAGTTTCGGCCTTGGAGCGGATTATTTCACAGATACGCAGTATTTT
TRBJ1-6,TRBV5-1,NA,TRBD1,CASSLVWTGGENSPLHF,TGCGCCAGCAGCTTGGTGTGGACAGGGGGGGAAAATTCACCCCTCCACTTT
TRBJ2-7,TRBV4-2,few,NA,CASSQDWLTYEQYF,TGTGCCAGCAGCCAGGACTGGCTGACCTACGAGCAGTACTTC
TRBJ2-3,TRBV7-9,NA,NA,CASSLFGRGTGTDTQYF,TGTGCCAGCAGCTTATTTGGAAGGGGGACGGGCACAGATACGCAGTATTTT
TRBJ1-1,TRBV4-2,NA,NA,CASSPRVREMNTEAFF,TGTGCCAGCAGCCCCCGGGTCCGGGAGATGAACACTGAAGCTTTCTTT
TRBJ2-1,TRBV6-6,once,NA,CASSSSRAGSYNEQFF,TGTGCCAGCAGTTCCTCCCGGGCGGGCTCCTACAATGAGCAGTTCTTC
TRBJ1-6,TRBV6-6,NA,NA,CASSYSSTPRPLHF,TGTGCCAGCAGTTACTCGAGCACTCCGAGGCCCCTCCACTTT
TRBJ2-7,TRBV5-6,NA,NA,CASSALDEGRYEQYF,TGTGCCAGCAGCGCCCTCGACGAGGGTCGTTACGAGCAGTACTTC
TRBJ2-7,TRBV6-1,NA,NA,CASIEGTGHEQYF,TGTGCCAGCATCGAAGGTACAGGCCACGAGCAGTACTTC
TRBJ1-1,TRBV12-5,NA,NA,CASGRQRSGATEAFF,TGTGCTAGTGGTCGACAGAGATCCGGTGCCACTGAAGCTTTCTTT
TRBJ1-1,TRBV5-4,few,TRBD1,CASRSGGRTEAFF,TGTGCCAGCAGGTCAGGGGGAAGAACTGAAGCTTTCTTT
TRBJ2-1,TRBV7-3,NA,TRBD2,CASSPLPRLAGGNEQFF,TGTGCCAGCAGCCCCCTCCCTCGACTAGCGGGAGGAAATGAGCAGTTCTTC
TRBJ2-1,TRBV4-2,NA,NA,CASSQDLRSQKGEQFF,TGTGCCAGCAGCCAAGATCTCAGGAGTCAAAAGGGGGAGCAGTTCTTC
TRBJ2-7,TRBV28,NA,NA,CASWSHSYEQYF,TGTGCCAGTTGGAGTCACTCCTACGAGCAGTACTTC
TRBJ1-1,TRBV10-2,NA,TRBD1,CASSGTGGMNTEAFF,TGCGCCAGCAGCGGGACAGGGGGCATGAACACTGAAGCTTTCTTT
TRBJ2-3,TRBV19,NA,TRBD2,CASQRSGKIDTQYF,TGTGCCAGCCAGAGAAGCGGGAAAATAGATACGCAGTATTTT
TRBJ1-2,TRBV6-5,NA,NA,CASSYSRADGYTF,TGTGCCAGCAGTTATTCCAGGGCGGATGGCTACACCTTC
TRBJ1-2,TRBV4-1,once,NA,CASSQEGLYGYTF,TGCGCCAGCAGCCAAGAGGGACTCTATGGCTACACCTTC
TRBJ2-7,TRBV6-1,NA,TRBD1,CASTPSRTGIYEQYF,TGTGCCAGCACTCCTTCCCGGACAGGGATTTACGAGCAGTACTTC
TRBJ2-1,TRBV25-1,NA,TRBD2,CASSEYEGGDNEQFF,TGTGCCAGCAGTGAATATGAGGGAGGGGACAATGAGCAGTTCTTC
TRBJ2-5,TRBV5-1,NA,NA,CASSLTGQTSQETQYF,TGCGCCAGCAGCTTGACGGGGCAGACTAGCCAAGAGACCCAGTACTTC
TRBJ2-4,TRBV11-3,once,NA,CASSPAPSQNIQYF,TGTGCCAGCAGCCCAGCACCTAGCCAAAACATTCAGTACTTC
TRBJ1-5,TRBV25-1,NA,NA,CASTPRPQHF,TGTGCCAGCACCCCCCGGCCCCAGCATTTT
TRBJ1-6,TRBV11-1,NA,NA,CASSPLEGANSPLHF,TGTGCCAGCAGCCCCTTGGAAGGGGCAAATTCACCCCTCCACTTT
TRBJ2-7,TRBV25-1,NA,TRBD1,CASSHRWGQGADEQYF,TGTGCCAGCAGCCACCGGTGGGGACAGGGGGCCGACGAGCAGTACTTC
TRBJ2-2,TRBV29-1,NA,NA,CSVAPQGRTQTGELFF,TGCAGCGTTGCACCTCAGGGCCGGACCCAGACCGGGGAGCTGTTTTTT
TRBJ1-5,TRBV7-2,NA,NA,CASSFRMGGDLTQHF,TGTGCCAGCAGCTTTAGGATGGGGGGGGATTTAACCCAGCATTTT
TRBJ2-7,TRBV5-8,NA,NA,CASSPWTVSSYEQYF,TGTGCCAGCAGCCCTTGGACAGTGAGCTCCTACGAGCAGTACTTC
TRBJ2-1,TRBV5-1,few,NA,CASPILDQRQTRYNEQFF,TGCGCCAGCCCGATACTAGACCAACGCCAGACTAGGTACAATGAGCAGTTCTTC
TRBJ2-2,TRBV5-1,NA,TRBD2,CASSTSGNTGELFF,TGCGCCAGCTCGACTAGCGGGAACACCGGGGAGCTGTTTTTT
TRBJ1-3,TRBV30,NA,NA,CAWSSWGVSFSGNTIYF,TGTGCCTGGAGTTCATGGGGGGTTTCCTTCTCTGGAAACACCATATATTTT
TRBJ2-1,TRBV18,NA,NA,CASSRSLSDGNEQFF,TGTGCCAGCTCACGCAGCCTCAGCGACGGCAATGAGCAGTTCTTC
TRBJ2-7,TRBV7-2,NA,TRBD2,CAAMWREATSYEQYF,TGTGCCGCAATGTGGCGGGAGGCGACCTCCTACGAGCAGTACTTC
TRBJ1-4,TRBV6-5,NA,NA,CASSYSSRVGKLFF,TGTGCCAGCAGTTACTCGAGCAGGGTCGGAAAACTGTTTTTT
TRBJ2-7,TRBV28,once,NA,CASSLPGLDEQYF,TGTGCCAGCAGTTTACCAGGGCTCGACGAGCAGTACTTC
TRBJ2-3,TRBV5-1,NA,NA,CASSPLPRVATDTQYF,TGCGCCAGCAGCCCCCTCCCCAGGGTTGCCACAGATACGCAGTATTTT
TRBJ2-7,TRBV11-2,NA,NA,CASSLSRWSNEQYF,TGTGCCAGCAGCTTATCTAGGTGGAGCAACGAACAGTACTTC
TRBJ2-5,TRBV5-1,NA,TRBD2,CASSLAISSGGEGETQYF,TGCGCCAGCAGCTTGGCCATAAGTAGCGGGGGAGAGGGAGAGACCCAGTACTTC
TRBJ2-1,TRBV27,few,TRBD1,CASRHQGARYNEQFF,TGTGCCAGCAGGCATCAGGGGGCGCGCTACAATGAGCAGTTCTTC
TRBJ2-2,TRBV5-1,NA,TRBD1,CASSSRTGANTGELFF,TGCGCCAGCAGCTCCAGGACAGGGGCCAACACCGGGGAGCTGTTTTTT
TRBJ2-2,TRBV4-2,few,NA,CASSQDQIFTGELFF,TGTGCCAGCAGCCAAGATCAGATTTTCACCGGGGAGCTGTTTTTT
TRBJ2-1,TRBV4-3,NA,TRBD2,CASSQGTSLTNEQFF,TGCGCCAGCAGCCAAGGGACTAGCCTTACTAATGAGCAGTTCTTC
TRBJ2-3,TRBV4-2,once,TRBD2,CASSLELAGGRRDTQYF,TGTGCCAGCAGCCTCGAACTAGCGGGGGGGAGGCGAGATACGCAGTATTTT
TRBJ2-3,TRBV10-3,NA,TRBD2,CAIRAFWSSGSYTQYF,TGTGCCATCAGGGCCTTCTGGTCGAGCGGGAGCTATACGCAGTATTTT
TRBJ2-3,TRBV5-1,NA,NA,CASSLGSTDTQYF,TGCGCCAGCAGCCTGGGGAGCACGGATACGCAGTATTTT
TRBJ1-6,TRBV28,NA,NA,CASKEEFGNSPLHF,TGTGCCAGCAAAGAGGAATTTGGTAATTCACCCCTCCACTTT
TRBJ2-1,TRBV27,few,NA,CASSLGRSSYNEQFF,TGTGCCAGCAGTTTAGGGAGAAGCTCCTACAATGAGCAGTTCTTC